This TCR beta chain derives from a study of blood T cell repertoires in COVID-19. The CDR3 spans 15 residues. Germline V gene sequence: CDR1 GTSNPN, CDR2 SVGIG (reference sequence). The V and J ends lost 7 bases and 0 bases respectively, with 15 bases between them. Sequencing was performed with immunoSEQ multiplex PCR; in TCRdb, only in-frame clones are kept and a portion is missing. The data contain about 190,000 clones, around nine tenths of them singletons. The rearrangement joins TRBV30 to TRBJ2-2; D is uncertain. What was sequenced was peripheral blood. The sequence was obtained from a man aged 30 to 45 with acute or convalescent COVID-19. The CDR3 DNA follows: TGTGCCTTCTCCGTTAACACAGCGAACACCGGGGAGCTGTTTTTT. As protein: CAFSVNTANTGELFF. The entire variable domain, with the rest obtained from reference TRBV30 and TRBJ2-2, is as follows: SQTIHQWPATLVQPVGSPLSLECTVEGTSNPNLYWYRQAAGRGLQLLFYSVGIGQISSEVPQNLSASRPQDRQFILSSKKLLLSDSGFYLCAFSVNTANTGELFFGEGSRLTVL.